Described below is a single TCR beta chain sequence and its context. This record belongs to a study of technical replicates of blood from a few donors. V dropped 0 bases and J dropped 11 bases, with 12 bases sitting between them. Germline V gene data show CDR1 as LGHNT and CDR2 as FRNRAP. The CDR3 is made up of 13 amino acids. The repertoire was sequenced with immunoSEQ multiplex PCR; TCRdb's copy has only in-frame clones and lacks some. This table has tens of thousands of clones, 91% appearing once. The sequence was collected from a human donor in good health. Some clones in this sample may be carry-over from other donors' samples. The sequenced material came from T cells isolated from PBMCs. The chain carries TRBV12-5 and TRBJ2-3; D gene uncertain. The CDR3 protein is CASGLVVRLGQYF. CDR3 bases: TGTGCTAGTGGTTTGGTAGTTAGACTGGGGCAGTATTTT.